Here is one T cell receptor beta chain with its context. The data were taken from a study of T cell changes during pregnancy in multiple sclerosis. Trimming removed 0 bases from V and 8 bases from J; junction bases left unmatched: 9. CDR1 SGHDN and CDR2 FVKESK come from the germline V gene. This CDR3 has 15 residues. Sequencing used immunoSEQ multiplex PCR; TCRdb keeps in-frame clones, though not all of them. The repertoire includes more than 100,000 clones, 92% of them detected once, and 0.9% to 0.95% sits in the top ten. V is TRBV14 and J is TRBJ1-1; 7 nucleotides line up with TRBD1. The receptor's source is a female donor with multiple sclerosis, enrolled in a pregnancy study. The starting material was peripheral blood, obtained after pregnancy. CDR3 region: CASSQDRTHRGEAFF. The CDR3, as DNA: TGTGCCAGCAGCCAAGATCGGACCCACAGGGGAGAAGCTTTCTTT.